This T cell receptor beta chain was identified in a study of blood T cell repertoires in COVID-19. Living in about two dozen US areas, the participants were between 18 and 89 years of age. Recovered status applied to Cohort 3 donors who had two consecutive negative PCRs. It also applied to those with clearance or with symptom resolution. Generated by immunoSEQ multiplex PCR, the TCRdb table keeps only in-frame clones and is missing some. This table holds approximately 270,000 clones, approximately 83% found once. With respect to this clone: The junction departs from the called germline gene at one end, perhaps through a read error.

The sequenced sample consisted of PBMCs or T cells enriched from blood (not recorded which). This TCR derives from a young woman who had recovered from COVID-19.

The CDR3 DNA reads as TGTGTCAGCAGTAAGGGTGGACAGGGCTATGGCTACACCTTC. Translated: CVSSKGGQGYGYTF. This sequence joins TRBV6-5 and TRBJ1-2, with 8 positions matching TRBD1. The CDR3 covers 14 residues. Germline CDR1 and CDR2: MNHEY and SVGAGI.